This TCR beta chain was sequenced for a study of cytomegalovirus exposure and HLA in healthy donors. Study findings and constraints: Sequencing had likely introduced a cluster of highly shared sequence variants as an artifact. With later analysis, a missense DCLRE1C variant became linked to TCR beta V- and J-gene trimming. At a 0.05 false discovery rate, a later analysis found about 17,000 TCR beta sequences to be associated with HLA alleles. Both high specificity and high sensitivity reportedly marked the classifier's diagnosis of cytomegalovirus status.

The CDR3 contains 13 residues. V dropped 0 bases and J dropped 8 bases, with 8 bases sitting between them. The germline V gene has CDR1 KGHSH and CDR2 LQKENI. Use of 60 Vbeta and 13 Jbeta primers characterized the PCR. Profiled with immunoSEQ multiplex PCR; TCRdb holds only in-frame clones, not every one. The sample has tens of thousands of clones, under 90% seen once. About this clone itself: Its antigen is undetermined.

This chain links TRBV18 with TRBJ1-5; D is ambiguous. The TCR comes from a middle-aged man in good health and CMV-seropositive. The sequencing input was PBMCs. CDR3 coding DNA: TGTGCCAGCTCACCACCGGAAGAGGAGCCCCAGCATTTT. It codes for CASSPPEEEPQHF.